This T cell receptor beta chain was obtained from a study of shared clonotypes between healthy human individuals. The length of the CDR3 is 13 residues. The V gene end was trimmed by 7 bases and the J gene end by 8 bases; junction bases not matched to a gene: 7. Germline-derived CDR1 and CDR2 are MNHNY and SVGAGI (reference sequence). The protocol was immunoSEQ multiplex PCR, while the TCRdb copy is restricted to in-frame clones and leaves out a portion. The profile shows approximately 1.5 million clones, approximately 98.5% of them singletons. The sequencing input was naive CD4+ T cells sorted from blood. Stated subset: CD45RA+ positively selected. This sequence joins TRBV6-6 and TRBJ2-1; 8 nucleotides match TRBD2. This receptor was obtained from a man aged 30 to 39 in good health. The CDR3 DNA is TGTGCCAGCACTTCATTGCGGGGGGATGAGCAGTTCTTC. This gives the protein CASTSLRGDEQFF.